This TCR beta chain came from a study of T cell clonality in common variable immunodeficiency. Heparinized whole blood, about 4.5 to 9 ml, came from each donor. The study, taken as a whole, reports: Compared with controls, CVID subjects had fewer shared TCRbeta clones. Compared with healthy controls, CVID subjects showed increased TCRbeta clonality, mostly in about a third.

TCRdb's table, derived via immunoSEQ multiplex PCR, lists solely in-frame clones and lacks some. The specimen has around 81,000 clones, none found just once. At least ten counts were recorded for this clone. Its target is not known. The receptor's source is a person between 18 and 75 years old in good health. The sample comprised peripheral blood mononuclear cells.

The covered CDR3 bases are TGTGCCAGCAGCTCGGGACTAATTAGGAATGAG. This gives the protein CASSSGLIRNE. The CDR3 as a whole reads CASSSGLIRNEQFF. The chain uses TRBV5-4 and TRBJ2-1; 7 bases are shared with TRBD2. With the read ending 3 residues before the CDR3 end, the germline J gene is used to fill in that end. This CDR3 spans 14 amino acids. Germline-derived CDR1 and CDR2 are SGHNT and YYREEE (reference sequence). V shed 3 bases and J 7 bases; nucleotides not matched to a gene: 7.